This T cell receptor (beta chain) was obtained from a study of cytomegalovirus exposure and HLA in healthy donors. This CDR3 has 15 amino acids. The junction had 3 bases not matched to a gene; V was cut back by 3 bases and J by 0 bases. The germline V gene has CDR1 SGDLS and CDR2 YYNGEE. About this clone: Its antigen remains unidentified.

Study-wide points: Cytomegalovirus association was assigned to approximately 180 TCR beta chains. The finding came from a later analysis; first-cohort TCR clusters tended to co-occur in the roughly 110 validation repertoires. Most TCR sequences were uncommon, yet certain public TCRs appeared in many donors. Under in vitro conditions, three CMV-associated chains were confirmed as specific for CMV antigens.

TCRdb keeps only in-frame clones here, not all; method: immunoSEQ multiplex PCR. This table has under 250,000 clones, roughly 84% appearing once. The chain carries TRBV9 and TRBJ2-7; 10 bases are shared with TRBD2. Sample: PBMCs. The sequence was collected from a woman aged 18-29 years in good health and CMV-seropositive. CDR3 protein: CASSGWTSGSYEQYF. The DNA of the CDR3 is TGTGCCAGCAGCGGGTGGACTAGCGGCTCCTACGAGCAGTACTTC.